The 3 T cell receptor beta chains in this list originate from one sample, sequenced in a study of T cell responses to AZD1222 COVID-19 vaccine. The assay was immunoSEQ multiplex PCR, and TCRdb's table has in-frame clones only and misses some. The sample consists of nearly 110,000 clones, 75% to 95% of them appearing once. The source material was peripheral blood, sampled 28 days after the second AZD1222 dose. The receptors here all came from an adult who received the AZD1222 COVID-19 vaccine.

The genes are TRBV6-6 and TRBJ1-2; D gene ambiguous. CDR1 and CDR2 from the germline V gene are MNHNY and SVGAGI (reference sequence). This CDR3 spans 15 amino acids. The ends were cut back, 2 bases at V and 2 bases at J, with 12 bases in the middle. CDR3 residues: CASSYGASRNYGYTF. The CDR3 DNA reads as TGTGCCAGCAGTTACGGCGCCAGCCGAAACTATGGCTACACCTTC.

This rearrangement joins TRBV7-2 to TRBJ2-7, with D uncertain. Germline V gene lookup returns CDR1 SGHTA and CDR2 FQGNSA. V lost 1 base and J 2 bases, leaving 6 bases between the germline ends. The CDR3 spans 13 residues. The CDR3 DNA reads TGTGCCAGCAGCTTAGTCATACCCTACGAGCAGTACTTC. Translated, it gives CASSLVIPYEQYF.

The chain has TRBV30 and TRBJ1-4, with no clear D. Germline CDR1 is GTSNPN and CDR2 is SVGIG (reference sequence). The CDR3 consists of 14 residues. The V end was cut by 1 base, the J end by 0 bases, with 6 bases between. CDR3 residues: CAWSDDTTNEKLFF. The CDR3 DNA sequence: TGTGCCTGGAGTGATGATACAACTAATGAAAAACTGTTTTTT.